Following are 17 T cell receptor beta chains from one sample sequenced in a study of CD8 T cells in Susac syndrome. RNA in amounts of roughly 0.45 to 1 ug was reverse transcribed with random hexamers. One entry per CDR3 protein results from TCRdb running MiXCR on the immunoSEQ multiplex PCR reads. The sample records 95,000 to 150,000 distinct CDR3 sequences, about 93% being singletons. The sequenced material came from CD4+ T cells from PBMCs. All receptors derive from a human donor in good health.

CDR3 protein: CASSIVGRDTEAFF. The CDR3 nucleotides read TGTGCCAGTAGTATAGTGGGCAGGGACACTGAAGCTTTCTTT. The genes are TRBV19 and TRBJ1-1; D may be TRBD1 (5 bases). Germline CDR1 reads LNHDA; CDR2 reads SQIVND (reference sequence). Trimming pared 1 base from V and 3 bases from J, leaving 9 bases between. The CDR3 has 14 amino acids. The variable domain in full, completed from reference TRBV19 and TRBJ1-1, reads DGGITQSPKYLFRKEGQNVTLSCEQNLNHDAMYWYRQDPGQGLRLIYYSQIVNDFQKGDIAEGYSVSREKKESFPLTVTSAQKNPTAFYLCASSIVGRDTEAFFGQGTRLTVV.

The chain couples TRBV5-4 to TRBJ2-5; a possible D gene is TRBD2 (7 bases). In germline, CDR1 is SGHNT, CDR2 YYREEE (reference sequence). The CDR3 consists of 15 residues. Trimming pared 1 base from V and 3 bases from J, leaving 13 bases between. CDR3 sequence: CASSLRGRGEETQYF. The DNA for the CDR3 is TGTGCCAGCAGCTTGCGAGGGAGGGGGGAAGAGACCCAGTACTTC.

The J gene is TRBJ2-5, the V gene TRBV11-2; D not resolved. Germline values: CDR1 SGHAT, CDR2 FQNNGV. Trimming removed 5 bases at V and 5 bases at J, with 6 bases between. This CDR3 has 11 residues. CDR3 DNA sequence: TGTGCCAGCAGCGCCACGGAGACCCAGTACTTC. It yields the protein CASSATETQYF.

V and J are TRBV2 and TRBJ1-3, with D perhaps TRBD1 (6 bases). In germline, CDR1 is SNHLY, CDR2 FYNNEI. The ends were cut back, 7 bases at V and 0 bases at J, with 13 bases in the middle. The CDR3 extends over 15 amino acids. CDR3 nucleotides: TGTGCCAGCATCCGAGAAGGGGGCTCTGGAAACACCATATATTTT. Amino acids: CASIREGGSGNTIYF.

CDR3 amino acids: CASSSWGRQETQYF. The CDR3 DNA follows: TGTGCCAGCAGCTCCTGGGGGAGACAGGAGACCCAGTACTTC. The chain employs TRBV5-4 and TRBJ2-5, with D perhaps matching TRBD1 or TRBD2 (5 bases each). Germline values: CDR1 SGHNT, CDR2 YYREEE (reference sequence). The CDR3 covers 14 residues. V dropped 3 bases and J dropped 5 bases, with 14 bases sitting between them.

The chain links TRBV7-9 to TRBJ1-1; 7 bases are shared with TRBD1. CDR3 length equals 14 residues. V was clipped by 6 bases and J by 6 bases; unmatched bases: 10. Germline-derived CDR1 and CDR2 are SEHNR and FQNEAQ (reference sequence). The CDR3 DNA sequence: TGTGCCAGCAGACGGACAGGCCCTGAGGCTGAAGCTTTCTTT. Amino acids: CASRRTGPEAEAFF.

This chain connects TRBV29-1 to TRBJ2-3; no firm D call. Germline V gives CDR1 SQVTM, CDR2 ANQGSEA. The CDR3 loop spans 12 amino acids. V lost 6 bases to trimming and J lost 3 bases, with 10 bases between them. CDR3 DNA sequence: TGCAGCGTGTCCGACGGTACAGATACGCAGTATTTT. It is translated as CSVSDGTDTQYF.

The chain couples TRBV7-2 to TRBJ2-7; a possible D gene is TRBD2 (5 bases). This CDR3 comprises 15 residues. Germline CDR1 and CDR2: SGHTA and FQGNSA. V was cut by 2 bases and J by 6 bases, with 17 bases left in between. The CDR3 protein is CASSLLREGLSEQYF. In nucleotides, the CDR3 is TGTGCCAGCAGCTTACTTCGCGAAGGACTCTCCGAGCAGTACTTC.

Here the CDR3 DNA reads TGTGCCAGCAGAGGTAGTCAAGAGACCCAGTACTTC. It codes for CASRGSQETQYF. V gene TRBV28 combines with J gene TRBJ2-5; D remains unclear. Germline V gives CDR1 MDHEN, CDR2 SYDVKM. V dropped 6 bases and J dropped 2 bases, with 7 bases sitting between them. This CDR3 spans 12 amino acids.

J is TRBJ1-1 and V is TRBV29-1; no reliable D call. CDR3 size: 12 residues. Per the germline V gene, CDR1 is SQVTM and CDR2 is ANQGSEA. Trimming took off 7 bases at V and 1 base at J, with 10 bases between the two ends. CDR3 bases: TGCAGCGGGGGTTCCGGGAACACTGAAGCTTTCTTT. This translates into CSGGSGNTEAFF.

The chain links TRBV7-8 to TRBJ2-1, with 9 positions matching TRBD2. Unmatched junction bases numbered 15, after V lost 5 bases and J lost 7 bases. CDR1 is SGHVS and CDR2 is FQNEAQ in the germline V gene. The CDR3 is 17 residues long. CDR3 in DNA: TGTGCCAGCAGCCGATCGCGACTAGCGGTGATTGTGAATGAGCAGTTCTTC. It encodes CASSRSRLAVIVNEQFF.

This clonotype was seen a single time. V and J are TRBV5-1 and TRBJ2-2; 8 bases are shared with TRBD2. In germline, CDR1 is SGHRS, CDR2 YFSETQ. This CDR3 is built from 15 residues. Losses at the gene ends were 3 bases for V and 3 bases for J; bases not matched to a gene: 4. In nucleotides, the CDR3 is TGCGCCAGCAGCTACCTAGCGGGTGACACCGGGGAGCTGTTTTTT. This translates into CASSYLAGDTGELFF.

In its sample, this clonotype was seen once. The chain recombines TRBV5-1 with TRBJ1-2; D remains ambiguous. This CDR3 comprises 15 residues. Trimming removed 0 bases at V and 11 bases at J, with 20 bases between. Germline V gives CDR1 SGHRS, CDR2 YFSETQ. DNA of the CDR3: TGCGCCAGCAGCTTGGGTGCGGGAACTCAAAGTAGTTACACCTTC. This translates into CASSLGAGTQSSYTF.

This clonotype was recorded only once. This chain links TRBV20-1 with TRBJ2-5; possibly TRBD2 for D (5 bases). The CDR3 length is 13 residues. Germline V gene data show CDR1 as DFQATT and CDR2 as SNEGSKA (reference sequence). The V end was cut by 1 base, the J end by 4 bases, with 10 bases between. This chain's CDR3 is CSARGTSGETQYF. CDR3 in DNA: TGCAGTGCTAGAGGGACTTCAGGAGAGACCCAGTACTTC.

This clonotype was found once. This rearrangement joins TRBV2 to TRBJ2-1, with 10 bases that match TRBD2. Germline CDR1 reads SNHLY; CDR2 reads FYNNEI. The V gene end was trimmed by 7 bases and the J gene end by 4 bases; junction bases not matched to a gene: 7. This CDR3 contains 15 residues. CDR3 loop: CASIPGLATYNEQFF. The CDR3 DNA sequence: TGTGCCAGCATACCGGGACTAGCGACTTACAATGAGCAGTTCTTC. The full variable domain, completed using reference TRBV2 and TRBJ2-1, is EPEVTQTPSHQVTQMGQEVILRCVPISNHLYFYWYRQILGQKVEFLVSFYNNEISEKSEIFDDQFSVERPDGSNFTLKIRSTKLEDSAMYFCASIPGLATYNEQFFGPGTRLTVL.

Concerning this clonotype itself: Because the CDR3's place on the DNA is in doubt, the DNA is left out and the CDR3 is given as listed by TCRdb. This chain links TRBV7-5 with TRBJ2-7; TRBD1 reflects the table's D call only, with no check against the DNA. TRBV7-5 is listed as a pseudogene. Both ends counted, the CDR3 spans 17 residues. CDR3 amino acids: CISVPEAMTGGSYEQYF.

J is TRBJ2-7 and V is TRBV29-1, with 10 bases fitting TRBD1. Germline V gene data show CDR1 as SQVTM and CDR2 as ANQGSEA. V was pared by 4 bases and J by 3 bases, with 6 bases of the junction left unmatched. The CDR3 is 14 amino acids. The CDR3 sequence: CSVGYGTGVYEQYF. As DNA, the CDR3 is TGCAGCGTTGGATACGGGACAGGGGTCTACGAGCAGTACTTC.